The 4 T cell receptor beta chains below were found in one sample sequenced in a study of blood T cell repertoires in COVID-19. Sequencing was performed with immunoSEQ multiplex PCR; in TCRdb, only in-frame clones are kept and a portion is missing. Of some 120,000 clones in the sample, about 86% were seen once. The sample was peripheral blood. Receptors originate from a woman in her forties or fifties with acute or convalescent COVID-19.

The V gene is TRBV12-3 or TRBV12-4, the J gene TRBJ1-2, with D hard to call. The germline V and J ends were trimmed by 3 bases and 8 bases, with 13 bases remaining between them. The CDR3 has 13 residues. The CDR3 protein is CASSFWREGGYTF. In DNA form, the CDR3 reads TGTGCCAGCAGTTTTTGGAGGGAAGGAGGCTACACCTTC.

The chain employs TRBV6-1 and TRBJ2-5, with a possible D match to TRBD2 (5 bases). Germline V gene sequence: CDR1 MNHNS, CDR2 SASEGT. The germline V and J ends were trimmed by 5 bases and 0 bases, with 10 bases remaining between them. This CDR3 comprises 14 residues. CDR3 residues: CASSQSGNQETQYF. The CDR3 DNA follows: TGTGCCAGCAGTCAATCCGGGAACCAAGAGACCCAGTACTTC.

The rearrangement joins TRBV6-2 or TRBV6-3 to TRBJ2-7; D call uncertain. Trimming pared 6 bases from V and 0 bases from J, leaving 9 bases between. CDR1 is MNHEY and CDR2 is SVGEGT in the germline V gene. The CDR3 extends over 13 amino acids. CDR3 nucleotides: TGTGCCAGCAGCCTACAAAGCTCCTACGAGCAGTACTTC. It encodes CASSLQSSYEQYF.

This CDR3 reads CASSQVEGVRSGGQYF. The CDR3 DNA sequence: TGTGCCAGCAGCCAAGTCGAGGGGGTAAGATCCGGTGGGCAGTACTTC. The chain joins TRBV14 to TRBJ2-7; tentatively, D is TRBD1 (6 bases). The CDR3 extends over 16 amino acids. Germline V gene sequence: CDR1 SGHDN, CDR2 FVKESK. The V end lost 1 base, the J end lost 9 bases, and 22 bases lay between the germline ends.